Each of the 10 T cell receptor beta chains below was sequenced from the same sample in a study of vaccination effects on CD4 cells after COVID-19. Here immunoSEQ multiplex PCR was the method, and the copy in TCRdb shows in-frame clones only, minus some. The data hold about 80,000 clones, with around 77% observed a single time. No antigen has been identified for these receptors. Peptide-pool stimulation followed by sequencing identified expanded antigen-specific CD4+ clonotypes in the ViraFEST assay. Culture lasted about ten days before CD4+ T cell isolation. Each person got two doses of an mRNA SARS-CoV-2 vaccine, BNT162b2 or mRNA-1273. The sequencing here drew on CD4+ T cells from PBMCs cultured with HCoV-OC43 spike peptides, taken after COVID-19 vaccination. Subset indicated: HCoV-OC43 spike overlapping peptide pool stimulation. The receptors here all came from a human donor who received a COVID-19 vaccine.

This clone was observed once. The rearrangement joins TRBV7-2 to TRBJ1-4, with 10 bases aligning to TRBD1. Germline V lookup: CDR1 SGHTA, CDR2 FQGNSA. The V gene end was trimmed by 5 bases and the J gene end by 7 bases; junction bases not matched to a gene: 7. The CDR3 contains 15 residues. CDR3 sequence reads: CASSPQTGGGEKLFF. The CDR3 DNA reads TGTGCCAGCAGCCCGCAGACAGGGGGCGGTGAAAAACTGTTTTTT.

The CDR3 sequence: CASSFSPGGYTF. Written as DNA, the CDR3 is TGTGCCAGCAGTTTTAGTCCGGGGGGCTACACCTTC. The chain has TRBV12-3 or TRBV12-4 and TRBJ1-2; D uncertain. CDR3 length: 12 residues. V was clipped by 3 bases and J by 8 bases, with 10 bases between them.

The gene calls are TRBV18 and TRBJ2-7; D is uncertain. Germline assignment: CDR1 KGHSH and CDR2 LQKENI. The V gene lost 5 bases and the J gene lost 5 bases, with 22 bases spanning the gap. The CDR3 runs 16 residues. The CDR3 DNA is TGTGCCAGCTCATCCCATCTGGGGTCCGGAGTAAACGAGCAGTACGTC. Translated: CASSSHLGSGVNEQYV.

This clone was detected a few times. The rearrangement uses TRBV23-1 and TRBJ2-2; D is undetermined. TRBV23-1 is annotated as an ORF whose role is uncertain. The V and J ends lost 3 bases and 2 bases respectively, with 16 bases between them. CDR3 length equals 17 residues. CDR3 residues: CASSQVQVRGNTGELFF. The CDR3 DNA reads as TGCGCCAGCAGTCAGGTTCAGGTAAGAGGTAACACCGGGGAGCTGTTTTTT.

This clone was seen only once. The gene calls are TRBV21-1 and TRBJ1-1; TRBD1 was called by the table and not checked on the DNA. TRBV21-1 is termed a pseudogene. The CDR3 has 16 residues. CDR3 nucleotide sequence: TGTGCCAGCAGCTTGAGGGTGGGGGCTCAGAACACTGAAGCTTTCTTT. Its translation: CASSLRVGAQNTEAFF.

This clone was recorded only once. The rearrangement joins TRBV6-5 to TRBJ1-5; 9 bases match TRBD1. The CDR3 sequence is 14 residues long. Germline lookup yields CDR1 MNHEY and CDR2 SVGAGI. J lost 7 bases, V lost 5 bases, and 6 bases had no gene match. The CDR3 protein is CASSRDRVAQPQHF. The CDR3 nucleotides read TGTGCCAGCAGTAGGGACAGGGTAGCCCAGCCCCAGCATTTT.

This clone has more than one count but fewer than ten. The J gene is TRBJ1-2, the V gene TRBV29-1, with TRBD1 as a possible D gene (5 bases). This CDR3 is 15 amino acids long. The germline V gene encodes CDR1 SQVTM and CDR2 ANQGSEA. With 2 bases removed from V and 0 bases from J, the gap between germline ends came to 13 bases. CDR3 residues: CSVESRQLSNYGYTF. DNA of the CDR3: TGCAGCGTTGAATCTCGACAGCTATCTAACTATGGCTACACCTTC. Full variable domain (outside the CDR3, taken from reference TRBV29-1 and TRBJ1-2): SAVISQKPSRDICQRGTSLTIQCQVDSQVTMMFWYRQQPGQSLTLIATANQGSEATYESGFVIDKFPISRPNLTFSTLTVSNMSPEDSSIYLCSVESRQLSNYGYTFGSGTRLTVV.

The V call is TRBV11-2, the J call TRBJ1-4; no reliable D call. CDR1 and CDR2 (germline): SGHAT, FQNNGV. Deletions cut 1 base from V and 5 bases from J, with 8 bases between. This CDR3 comprises 14 residues. CDR3 DNA sequence: TGTGCCAGCAGCTTAGTGGCAGCGAATGAAAAACTGTTTTTT. It translates to CASSLVAANEKLFF.

Only a few counts were recorded for this clone. CDR3 protein: CASTIGTGNQPQHF. The CDR3, as DNA: TGTGCCAGTACCATTGGTACTGGCAATCAGCCCCAGCATTTT. V usage is TRBV19 and J usage is TRBJ1-5; no reliable D call. The CDR3 sequence is 14 residues long. V lost 7 bases to trimming and J lost 2 bases, with 12 bases between them. Germline assignment: CDR1 LNHDA and CDR2 SQIVND (reference sequence).

DNA for the CDR3: TGTGCCAGCAGCCGGGACAGCCGCTCTGGGGCCAACGTCCTGACTTTC. Amino acids: CASSRDSRSGANVLTF. This sequence joins TRBV2 and TRBJ2-6; TRBD1 aligns across 7 bases. Germline-derived CDR1 and CDR2 are SNHLY and FYNNEI. Trimming removed 6 bases from V and 0 bases from J; junction bases left unmatched: 5. The CDR3 is made up of 16 amino acids.